These 25 T cell receptor beta chains share one sample of origin, sequenced in a study of Ad26.COV2.S vaccination and SARS-CoV-2 variants. Clones were read by immunoSEQ multiplex PCR, and TCRdb kept only the in-frame ones, dropping some. The sample holds approximately 400,000 clones, about 85% seen once. Stated treatment: about 20 received Ad26.COV2.S at low or high dose, single or two shots; 5 received placebo; per-sample allocation not given. The investigators took samples on day 63 after the first vaccine or placebo injection. Sequenced material: peripheral blood, taken in a trial of Ad26.COV2.S vaccine versus placebo. The source is a person between 18 and 65 years old who received the Ad26.COV2.S COVID-19 vaccine or a placebo.

The J gene is TRBJ2-7, the V gene TRBV15; TRBD1 agrees at 8 bases. Germline lookup yields CDR1 LNHNV and CDR2 YYDKDF (reference sequence). V shed 4 bases, J shed 0 bases, and the junction held 2 bases outside the gene matches. The CDR3 covers 14 residues. CDR3 coding DNA: TGTGCCACCAGCAATGACAGGGGCTCCTACGAGCAGTACTTC. It yields the protein CATSNDRGSYEQYF.

The V gene is TRBV28, the J gene TRBJ2-7; D is unclear. The germline V gene has CDR1 MDHEN and CDR2 SYDVKM. The ends were cut back, 2 bases at V and 4 bases at J, with 9 bases in the middle. CDR3 length equals 13 residues. The CDR3 region has the DNA TGTGCCAGCAGTTTAGGAAACATGTACGAGCAGTACTTC. Amino acids: CASSLGNMYEQYF.

The chain combines TRBV10-3 with TRBJ1-1; 10 bases map to TRBD1. J gave up 1 base and V 10 bases, and 3 bases lay outside the gene matches. Germline V gene sequence: CDR1 ENHRY, CDR2 SYGVKD. CDR3 length: 13 residues. The CDR3 is CATGQGENTEAFF. In nucleotides, the CDR3 is TGTGCCACCGGACAGGGGGAGAACACTGAAGCTTTCTTT.

CDR3 in DNA: TGTGCCAGCAGCACGCGAATTGGGTACAATGAGCAGTTCTTC. Translated: CASSTRIGYNEQFF. The chain recombines TRBV11-2 with TRBJ2-1, with D unresolved. Germline V gene lookup returns CDR1 SGHAT and CDR2 FQNNGV. V lost 5 bases and J 4 bases, leaving 12 bases between the germline ends. The length of the CDR3 is 14 residues.

The chain links TRBV7-9 to TRBJ2-3; the D is unclear. The CDR3 is 11 residues long. V was cut by 6 bases and J by 2 bases, with 3 bases left in between. CDR1 and CDR2 from the germline V gene are SEHNR and FQNEAQ (reference sequence). In DNA form, the CDR3 reads TGTGCCAGCAGGTACACAGATACGCAGTATTTT. This codes for CASRYTDTQYF. The full variable domain, its missing parts supplied by reference TRBV7-9 and TRBJ2-3, is DTGVSQNPRHKITKRGQNVTFRCDPISEHNRLYWYRQTLGQGPEFLTYFQNEAQLEKSRLLSDRFSAERPKGSFSTLEIQRTEQGDSAMYLCASRYTDTQYFGPGTRLTVL.

This rearrangement joins TRBV25-1 to TRBJ2-5; possibly TRBD2 for D (6 bases). V dropped 6 bases and J dropped 7 bases, with 9 bases sitting between them. Germline CDR1 MGHDK, CDR2 SYGVNS. The CDR3 covers 11 residues. CDR3 nucleotides: TGTGCCAGCAGGACCGGGGGGACCCAGTACTTC. Protein sequence: CASRTGGTQYF. Filled out from reference TRBV25-1 and TRBJ2-5, the complete variable domain reads EADIYQTPRYLVIGTGKKITLECSQTMGHDKMYWYQQDPGMELHLIHYSYGVNSTEKGDLSSESTVSRIRTEHFPLTLESARPSHTSQYLCASRTGGTQYFGPGTRLLVL.

The table lists this clone with a count of one. The chain carries TRBV2 and TRBJ1-2; D is uncertain. CDR1 and CDR2 from the germline V gene are SNHLY and FYNNEI. The CDR3 loop spans 12 amino acids. Trimming left V 6 bases short and J 7 bases short, with 12 bases between. CDR3 loop: CASRLDGPGYTF. The CDR3 DNA reads TGTGCCAGCAGGCTAGATGGACCTGGCTACACCTTC.

In regard to this clone: The same CDR3 is also encoded by other DNA sequences in this sample. The rearrangement uses TRBV24-1 and TRBJ2-2, with 7 bases matching TRBD1. The germline CDR1 and CDR2 sequences are KGHDR and SFDVKD. J was trimmed by 6 bases and V by 2 bases; bases with no gene match: 5. The length of the CDR3 is 15 residues. The CDR3 nucleotides are TGTGCCACCAGTGATTCCCGACAGGGCTCCGGGGAGCTGTTTTTT. Its translation: CATSDSRQGSGELFF.

The V call is TRBV5-6, the J call TRBJ1-5; a possible D gene is TRBD1 (6 bases). The CDR3 runs to 15 residues. The V end lost 4 bases, the J end lost 5 bases, and 16 bases lay between the germline ends. CDR1 is SGHDT, CDR2 YYEEEE, per germline. The CDR3 protein is CASSLGGLGDQPQHF. CDR3 nucleotides: TGTGCCAGCAGCCTCGGGGGGCTGGGTGATCAGCCCCAGCATTTT.

The gene calls are TRBV7-9 and TRBJ1-4; 8 bases are shared with TRBD1. The CDR3 has 16 residues. Trimming cost V 0 bases and J 6 bases; bases outside gene matches: 6. Germline V CDR1 and CDR2: SEHNR, FQNEAQ (reference sequence). CDR3 in DNA: TGTGCCAGCAGCTTAGCTTTGGTACAGGGGGATGAAAAACTGTTTTTT. Its translation is CASSLALVQGDEKLFF.

The rearrangement links TRBV18 to TRBJ1-1; D may be TRBD1 (5 bases). The CDR3 spans 11 residues. Germline lookup yields CDR1 KGHSH and CDR2 LQKENI. V was trimmed by 7 bases and J by 3 bases, leaving 6 bases between them. The CDR3 DNA reads as TGTGCCAGCTTAGGGGACACTGAAGCTTTCTTT. Translation: CASLGDTEAFF.

V usage is TRBV2 and J usage is TRBJ2-7, with D possibly being TRBD1 (6 bases). The CDR3 length is 14 residues. The V end was cut by 1 base, the J end by 3 bases, with 10 bases between. The germline gives CDR1 SNHLY, CDR2 FYNNEI. The CDR3 DNA reads TGTGCCAGCAGTGAAGAGGACAGCTACTACGAGCAGTACTTC. Encoded protein: CASSEEDSYYEQYF.

The chain employs TRBV5-1 and TRBJ1-4; tentatively, D is TRBD1 (5 bases). Germline values: CDR1 SGHRS, CDR2 YFSETQ. V shed 1 base and J shed 4 bases, with 5 bases lying between them. The CDR3 length is 13 residues. The CDR3 nucleotides are TGCGCCAGCAGCTTGCAGGGTAATGAAAAACTGTTTTTT. Protein: CASSLQGNEKLFF.

In its sample, this clone was seen a few times. The chain employs TRBV4-3 and TRBJ2-1; no clear D gene. V dropped 2 bases and J dropped 0 bases, with 8 bases sitting between them. This CDR3 has 15 residues. Germline V gene data show CDR1 as LGHNA and CDR2 as YSLEER. DNA of the CDR3: TGCGCCAGCAGCCAATCCCAGAGCTCCTACAATGAGCAGTTCTTC. Amino acids: CASSQSQSSYNEQFF.

In its sample, this clone was seen once. The rearrangement uses TRBV5-1 and TRBJ1-2; D gene unclear. V lost 0 bases and J lost 0, with 9 bases in between. The CDR3 extends over 15 amino acids. Germline V lookup: CDR1 SGHRS, CDR2 YFSETQ. CDR3 amino acids: CASSLGGEANYGYTF. As DNA, the CDR3 is TGCGCCAGCAGCTTGGGTGGGGAGGCTAACTATGGCTACACCTTC.

The chain employs TRBV6-1 and TRBJ2-7, with 9 bases matching TRBD1. V gave up 2 bases and J gave up 4 bases; unmatched junction bases: 6. Looked up from germline, CDR1 is MNHNS and CDR2 is SASEGT. This CDR3 is 15 amino acids long. Written as DNA, the CDR3 is TGTGCCAGCAGTGAATCCGGGACAGGGTCGTACGAGCAGTACTTC. Translating gives CASSESGTGSYEQYF.

This clone has a single count. The identical CDR3 is also encoded by other nucleotide sequences in the sample. This sequence joins TRBV7-2 and TRBJ2-3, with D uncertain. Germline V gives CDR1 SGHTA, CDR2 FQGNSA. This CDR3 region has 12 residues. Trimming removed 6 bases from V and 6 bases from J, with 10 bases in between. The CDR3 DNA is TGTGCCAGCAGTTTGACCGGTGATACGCAGTATTTT. It specifies CASSLTGDTQYF. Filled out from reference TRBV7-2 and TRBJ2-3, the complete variable domain reads GAGVSQSPSNKVTEKGKDVELRCDPISGHTALYWYRQSLGQGLEFLIYFQGNSAPDKSGLPSDRFSAERTGGSVSTLTIQRTQQEDSAVYLCASSLTGDTQYFGPGTRLTVL.

The chain carries TRBV6-6 and TRBJ1-5, with a weak D call TRBD1 (5 bases). From germline, CDR1 is MNHNY and CDR2 SVGAGI (reference sequence). V was shortened by 7 bases and J by 7 bases, with 17 bases between the two germline ends. The CDR3 consists of 14 residues. The CDR3 sequence is CASTLPGLGQPQHF. Here the CDR3 DNA reads TGTGCCAGCACCTTACCGGGGCTGGGGCAGCCCCAGCATTTT.

This chain's CDR3 is CASTAGLLTEQYF. The CDR3 nucleotides read TGTGCCAGTACCGCGGGACTACTAACCGAGCAGTACTTC. The rearrangement links TRBV19 to TRBJ2-7; 7 bases are shared with TRBD2. The ends lost 7 bases at V and 6 bases at J; junction bases unmatched: 9. Germline assignment: CDR1 LNHDA and CDR2 SQIVND (reference sequence). This CDR3 comprises 13 residues. The variable domain in full, with the rest retrieved from reference TRBV19 and TRBJ2-7, is DGGITQSPKYLFRKEGQNVTLSCEQNLNHDAMYWYRQDPGQGLRLIYYSQIVNDFQKGDIAEGYSVSREKKESFPLTVTSAQKNPTAFYLCASTAGLLTEQYFGPGTRLTVT.

This clone came up once. J is TRBJ1-2 and V is TRBV14; D not resolved. Trimming shortened V by 0 bases and J by 8 bases, and 13 bases separated the two germline ends. This CDR3 region has 14 residues. CDR1 SGHDN and CDR2 FVKESK come from the germline V gene. This CDR3 is CASSQERGVGGYTF. The CDR3 DNA sequence: TGTGCCAGCAGCCAAGAACGGGGTGTAGGCGGCTACACCTTC.

The chain recombines TRBV11-3 with TRBJ2-5; 9 bases agree with TRBD1. Germline lookup yields CDR1 SGHNT and CDR2 YENEEA. With V trimmed by 5 bases and J by 1 base, 8 bases remained unmatched. The CDR3 has 16 amino acids. The CDR3 protein is CASSTRQGGLQETQYF. The CDR3 DNA is TGTGCCAGCAGCACCCGACAGGGGGGCCTCCAAGAGACCCAGTACTTC. The variable domain in full, with the rest retrieved from reference TRBV11-3 and TRBJ2-5, is EAGVVQSPRYKIIEKKQPVAFWCNPISGHNTLYWYLQNLGQGPELLIRYENEEAVDDSQLPKDRFSAERLKGVDSTLKIQPAELGDSAVYLCASSTRQGGLQETQYFGPGTRLLVL.

The chain is built from TRBV6-4 and TRBJ2-1; D remains ambiguous. Germline V gene sequence: CDR1 MRHNA, CDR2 SNTAGT. Trimming pared 10 bases from V and 0 bases from J, leaving 13 bases between. This CDR3 contains 14 residues. DNA for the CDR3: TGTGCCATAGCCATTTCAACCTCCTACAATGAGCAGTTCTTC. It yields the protein CAIAISTSYNEQFF.

V gene TRBV6-5 combines with J gene TRBJ2-7; 10 bases line up with TRBD1. The CDR3 runs 14 residues. Looked up from germline, CDR1 is MNHEY and CDR2 is SVGAGI. Losses at the gene ends were 8 bases for V and 0 bases for J; bases not matched to a gene: 4. CDR3 protein: CASLRTGGSYEQYF. The CDR3 DNA reads TGTGCCAGCTTACGGACAGGGGGCTCCTACGAGCAGTACTTC.

In this sample, this clone turned up once. The chain carries TRBV20-1 and TRBJ2-1; 8 nucleotides match TRBD2. The CDR3 runs to 11 residues. CDR1 and CDR2 (germline): DFQATT, SNEGSKA (reference sequence). V trimming: 1 base; J trimming: 14 bases; junction bases outside the gene matches: 4. CDR3 coding DNA: TGCAGTGCTAGAGCGAGCGGGAGTGAGTTCTTC. Its translation: CSARASGSEFF.

This chain links TRBV7-8 with TRBJ2-7; D tentatively reads TRBD1 or TRBD2 (5 bases each). The CDR3 covers 15 residues. CDR1 is SGHVS, CDR2 FQNEAQ, per germline. The germline V and J ends were trimmed by 7 bases and 2 bases, with 18 bases remaining between them. CDR3 DNA sequence: TGTGCCAGCACCCCGGGATGGCCGGGACCCTACGAGCAGTACTTC. It encodes CASTPGWPGPYEQYF.